This T cell receptor (beta chain) was obtained from a study of blood T cell repertoires in COVID-19. About the study: Some COVID-19 samples were acute and others convalescent; all came from the United States, Italy and Spain. T cells, B-cell-depleted T cells, or PBMCs provided the cDNA or gDNA that served as material.

The CDR3 totals 14 residues. The V and J ends lost 0 bases and 5 bases respectively, with 10 bases between them. The germline V gene has CDR1 SGHVS and CDR2 FQNEAQ. The study recruited people aged roughly 18 to 100 years across 24 US areas. In the original processing: Reference gene primers were amplified, and this amplification served to estimate nucleated cell counts. Assay: immunoSEQ multiplex PCR; the TCRdb copy retains only in-frame clones and omits some. The V and J calls and clone size come from that table; D and trimming were worked out from the DNA. The sample yields roughly 180,000 clones, roughly four fifths seen once.

This sequence was found in a man in his forties or fifties who had recovered from COVID-19. The chain links TRBV7-8 to TRBJ2-5; tentative D call: TRBD2 (5 bases). The sequenced sample consisted of PBMCs or T cells enriched from blood (not recorded which). The CDR3 DNA reads TGTGCCAGCAGCTTAGCGTCGGAGCGGGAGACCCAGTACTTC. It is translated as CASSLASERETQYF.